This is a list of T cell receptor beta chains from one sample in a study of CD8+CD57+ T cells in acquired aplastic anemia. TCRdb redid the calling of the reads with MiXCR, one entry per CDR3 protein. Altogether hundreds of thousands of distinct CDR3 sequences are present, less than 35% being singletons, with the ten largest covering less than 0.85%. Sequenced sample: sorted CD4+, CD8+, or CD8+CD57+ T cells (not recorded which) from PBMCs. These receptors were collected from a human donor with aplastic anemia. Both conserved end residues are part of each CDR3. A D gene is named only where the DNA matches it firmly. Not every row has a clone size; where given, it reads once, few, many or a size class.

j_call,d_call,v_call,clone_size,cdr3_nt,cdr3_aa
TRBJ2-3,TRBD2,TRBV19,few,TGTGCCAGTAGAAAAGTAGGGGGACTAGCGGATACTTATACGCAGTATTTT,CASRKVGGLADTYTQYF
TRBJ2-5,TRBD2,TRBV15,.,TGTGCCACCAGCAGAGATAGCGGGGGGGCAGAAGAGACCCAGTACTTC,CATSRDSGGAEETQYF
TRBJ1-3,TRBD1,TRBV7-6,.,TGTGCCAGCAGCTTATCGGACAGGGTCCCTGGAAACACCATATATTTT,CASSLSDRVPGNTIYF
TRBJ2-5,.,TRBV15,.,TGTGCCACCAGCAAAGGTGAGCGGAGGAGTCAAGGGACCCAGTACTTC,CATSKGERRSQGTQYF
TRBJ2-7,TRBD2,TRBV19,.,TGTGCCAGTAGTATCCCGCACCGACCGGGACTAGCGGGAAGCTACGAGCAGTACTTC,CASSIPHRPGLAGSYEQYF
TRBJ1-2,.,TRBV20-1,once,TGCAGTGCTAGAGATCGGGACAAGACCCTTGGCTACACCTTC,CSARDRDKTLGYTF
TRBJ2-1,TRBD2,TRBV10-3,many,TGTGCCATCAGTGCTCCCGGGGGGGAAGGACGCAATGAGCAGTTCTTC,CAISAPGGEGRNEQFF
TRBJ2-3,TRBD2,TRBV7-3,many,TGTGCCAGCAGTTTAGCGGGAGGCATCACAGATACGCAGTATTTT,CASSLAGGITDTQYF
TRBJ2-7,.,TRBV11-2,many,TGTGCCAGCAGCCCCGTTGGCAGGAGGGCGAGGAACGAGCAGTACTTC,CASSPVGRRARNEQYF
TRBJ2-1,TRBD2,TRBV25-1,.,TGTGCCAGCAGTCTTAGCGGGAGGGCCGGCAATGAGCAGTTCTTC,CASSLSGRAGNEQFF
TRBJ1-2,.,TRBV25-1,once,TGTGCCAGCAGTGAATCCCATGGCTACACCTTC,CASSESHGYTF
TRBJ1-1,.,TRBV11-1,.,TGTGCCAGCAGACCCCGCGCCACCGGGGGGAGGGGAGCCACTGAAGCTTTCTTT,CASRPRATGGRGATEAFF
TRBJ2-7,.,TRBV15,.,TGTGCCACCAGCGGGCTAGGTGGAGCCTACGAGCAGTACTTC,CATSGLGGAYEQYF
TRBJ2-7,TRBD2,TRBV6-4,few,TGTGCCAGCGGAATGGGGTCGGGGGGCGAGCAGTACTTC,CASGMGSGGEQYF
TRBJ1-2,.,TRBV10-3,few,TGTGCCATCAGTGAGTCGACAGCGATCCTTTATGGCTACACCTTC,CAISESTAILYGYTF
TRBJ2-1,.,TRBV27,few,TGTGCCAGCAGTTTAAGCCTAGTCCAGACCGACAATGAGCAGTTCTTC,CASSLSLVQTDNEQFF
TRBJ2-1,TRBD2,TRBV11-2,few,TGTGCCAGCAGGCCGCTAGCGGGCCGGGAACATGAGCAGTTCTTC,CASRPLAGREHEQFF
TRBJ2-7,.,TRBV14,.,TGTGCCAGCAGCCGTTGGGGGAGACGCAACGAGCAGTACTTC,CASSRWGRRNEQYF
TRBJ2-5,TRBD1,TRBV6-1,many,TGTGCCAGCAGTCGTAAACCGGGACAGGGTGAGACCCAGTACTTC,CASSRKPGQGETQYF
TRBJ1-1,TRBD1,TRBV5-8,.,TGTGCCAGCAGCATTGACAGGGCCGGCACTGAAGCTTTCTTT,CASSIDRAGTEAFF
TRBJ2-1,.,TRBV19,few,TGTGCCAGTAGTATAGGGAGTACTCGGTCCTACAATGAGCAGTTCTTC,CASSIGSTRSYNEQFF
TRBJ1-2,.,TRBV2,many,TGTGCCAGCAGTTCGTCCCGCGGGGAGAACTATGGCTACACCTTC,CASSSSRGENYGYTF
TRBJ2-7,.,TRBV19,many,TGTGCCAGTAGTATAGCGTCCAGGCTGGGCTACGAGCAGTACTTC,CASSIASRLGYEQYF
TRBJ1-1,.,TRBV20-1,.,TGCAGTGCTAGAGTTGGGAGAGTTCGGACTGAAGCTTTCTTT,CSARVGRVRTEAFF
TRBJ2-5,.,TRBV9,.,TGTGCCAGCGTAGGTCCCGGGGGAAATCAAGAGACCCAGTACTTC,CASVGPGGNQETQYF
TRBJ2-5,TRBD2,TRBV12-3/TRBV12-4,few,TGTGCCAGCGGCCGACTAGCGGGAGTTGTCGAGACCCAGTACTTC,CASGRLAGVVETQYF
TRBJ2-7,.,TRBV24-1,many,TGTGCCACCAGTGATCCCGACCTCAGGGACGAGCAGTACTTC,CATSDPDLRDEQYF
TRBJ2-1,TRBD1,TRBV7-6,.,TGTGCCAGCAGTCCTGCCTACCGGACAGGGATTAATGAGCAGTTCTTC,CASSPAYRTGINEQFF
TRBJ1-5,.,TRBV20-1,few,TGCCGTGCCGAGGGCACAGGGTATAATCAGCCCCAGCATTTT,CRAEGTGYNQPQHF
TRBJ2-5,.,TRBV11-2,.,TGTGCCAGCAGCCCATTTTGGGCCAGGACGGGACAAGAGACCCAGTACTTC,CASSPFWARTGQETQYF
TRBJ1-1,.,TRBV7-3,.,TGTGCCAGCAATGCCCTAGACGACTATGGCTACACTGAAGCTTTCTTT,CASNALDDYGYTEAFF
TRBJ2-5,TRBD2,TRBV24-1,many,TGTGCCACCAGTGATGCCGGGAGGGGAAGGGAGACCCAGTACTTC,CATSDAGRGRETQYF
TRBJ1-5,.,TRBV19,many,TGTGCCAGTACAGGGGTCGGCAATCAGCCCCAGCATTTT,CASTGVGNQPQHF
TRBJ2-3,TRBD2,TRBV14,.,TGTGCCAGCAGCCCTCCTCTAGGGACTAGCGGGGATGATACGCAGTATTTT,CASSPPLGTSGDDTQYF
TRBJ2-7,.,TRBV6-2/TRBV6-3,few,TGTGCCAGCAGTCAAAGCTGGGAGCAGTACTTC,CASSQSWEQYF
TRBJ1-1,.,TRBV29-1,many,TGCAGCGTGGCCCTTGGGTTGGGGGGGATGGCTTTCTTT,CSVALGLGGMAFF
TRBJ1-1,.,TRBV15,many,TGTGCCACCAGCACTCGTATGGACACTGAAGCTTTCTTT,CATSTRMDTEAFF
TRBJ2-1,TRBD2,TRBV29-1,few,TGCAGCGCTTCTCGACTAGCGGGGGTGCCTGAGTTCTTC,CSASRLAGVPEFF
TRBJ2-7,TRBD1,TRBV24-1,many,TGTGCCACCAGTGCCCAGGGACAGTCCTACGAGCAGTACTTC,CATSAQGQSYEQYF
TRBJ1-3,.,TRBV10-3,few,TGTGCCAGCAGTTACGGCGCCGTTGTTAGGGGAAACACCATATATTTT,CASSYGAVVRGNTIYF
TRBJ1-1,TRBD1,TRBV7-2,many,TGTGCCAGCAGTTCATTCAGGGGGAGGGACACTGAAGCTTTCTTT,CASSSFRGRDTEAFF
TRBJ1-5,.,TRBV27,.,TGTGCCAGCAGTTTAGTTCCCAATCAGCCCCAGCATTTT,CASSLVPNQPQHF
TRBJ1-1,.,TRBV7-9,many,TGTGCCAGCAGCTTTGACAGTATGAACACTGAAGCTTTCTTT,CASSFDSMNTEAFF
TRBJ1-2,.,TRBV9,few,TGTGCCAGCAGCGGGGGGGGGCCCCGGGGCTACACCTTC,CASSGGGPRGYTF
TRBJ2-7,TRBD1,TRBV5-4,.,TGTGCCAGCAGCTTGGCTACAGGGGTCTACGAGCAGTACTTC,CASSLATGVYEQYF
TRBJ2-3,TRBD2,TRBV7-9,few,TGTGCCAGCAGCGAGGGACTAGCGGGGAACACAGATACGCAGTATTTT,CASSEGLAGNTDTQYF